Below, one T cell receptor (beta chain) is given with its context. What it binds is unknown. This specimen belongs to a study of T cell responses to AZD1222 COVID-19 vaccine. Study-wide results and caveats: Reports indicate that nearly half of spike-specific TCRs are directed at unmutated variant regions.

Libraries were prepared by immunoSEQ multiplex PCR; TCRdb keeps only in-frame clonotypes and omits some of them. Among about 120,000 clones listed, around 90% were seen once. Losses at the gene ends were 5 bases for V and 6 bases for J; bases not matched to a gene: 10. CDR3 length: 15 amino acids. Germline assignment: CDR1 LNHNV and CDR2 YYDKDF (reference sequence). Material: peripheral blood, obtained on day 0 of AZD1222 vaccination. This sequence joins TRBV15 and TRBJ2-3, with TRBD2 matching 8 bases. This TCR was recovered from an adult in good health. CDR3 bases: TGTGCCACCAGCCAGCGGGGGCCCCGGGGGGATACGCAGTATTTT. This gives the protein CATSQRGPRGDTQYF.